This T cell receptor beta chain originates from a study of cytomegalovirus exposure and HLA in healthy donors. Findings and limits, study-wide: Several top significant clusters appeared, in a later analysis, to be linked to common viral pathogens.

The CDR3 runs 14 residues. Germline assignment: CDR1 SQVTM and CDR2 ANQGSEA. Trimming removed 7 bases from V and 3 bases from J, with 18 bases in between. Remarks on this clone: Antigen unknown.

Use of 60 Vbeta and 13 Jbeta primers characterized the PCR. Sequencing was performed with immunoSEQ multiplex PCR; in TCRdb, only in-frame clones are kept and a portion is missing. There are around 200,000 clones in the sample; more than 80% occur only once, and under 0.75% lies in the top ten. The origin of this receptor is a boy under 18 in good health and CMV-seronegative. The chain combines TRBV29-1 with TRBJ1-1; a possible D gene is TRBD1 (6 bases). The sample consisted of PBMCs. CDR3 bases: TGCAGCGCTACAGGGTATCGGCGTGACACTGAAGCTTTCTTT. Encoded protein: CSATGYRRDTEAFF.